The present T cell receptor (beta chain) was sequenced within a study of T cells in localized non-small cell lung cancer. To note about this clone: What it recognizes is unknown.

Profiling relied on immunoSEQ multiplex PCR, and the TCRdb table lists in-frame clones only, not all of them. This sample carries some 11,000 clones, more than 85% of them seen once, and the ten largest clones take approximately 13%. The study's findings and limits: Uninvolved adjacent lung, not tumor, had the highest T cell clonality. Appearances in adjacent lung were noted for a median 57 of the top 100 tumor clones. Only one tumor region went through sequencing, so heterogeneity may still be there.

This CDR3 has 12 amino acids. The germline V gene encodes CDR1 LNHDA and CDR2 SQIVND (reference sequence). Trimming removed 7 bases from V and 7 bases from J, with 10 bases in between. Source: peripheral blood, taken before any cancer treatment. This chain connects TRBV19 to TRBJ1-4, with unresolved D. The clonotype originates from a male donor at least 60 years old with stage III lung adenocarcinoma. The CDR3 DNA sequence: TGTGCCAGTAACGAGCGGGGTGAAAAACTGTTTTTT. It yields the protein CASNERGEKLFF.